One sample yielded the 14 T cell receptor beta chains listed below, sequenced in a study of T cells in Graves' hyperthyroidism and ophthalmopathy. Amplification yielded TCR beta CDR3 regions, with RNA transcripts as the source. TCR CDR3 regions were first amplified by RT-PCR with HTBI primers. A single record per CDR3 protein comes from TCRdb applying MiXCR to the multiplex PCR reads. The sample holds some 510,000 distinct CDR3 sequences; more than 20% are singletons and the top ten take around a quarter. The sample consisted of blood. These TCRs come from a man aged 18 to 29 with Graves' hyperthyroidism.

The chain joins TRBV9 to TRBJ2-2; D tentatively reads TRBD1 or TRBD2 (6 bases each). The germline V gene encodes CDR1 SGDLS and CDR2 YYNGEE. The CDR3 has 14 residues. V was shortened by 3 bases and J by 8 bases, with 14 bases between the two germline ends. CDR3 nucleotide sequence: TGTGCCAGCAGCGCCCTAAGGGGGGCAGGGGAGCTGTTTTTT. Protein: CASSALRGAGELFF.

This sequence joins TRBV5-1 and TRBJ2-2; D is unclear. V was clipped by 2 bases and J by 1 base, with 6 bases between them. The CDR3 is made up of 14 amino acids. Germline CDR1 reads SGHRS; CDR2 reads YFSETQ. The CDR3: CASSFWENTGELFF. CDR3 DNA sequence: TGCGCCAGCAGCTTTTGGGAGAACACCGGGGAGCTGTTTTTT.

This clonotype came up many times. This chain connects TRBV7-8 to TRBJ1-3; D is perhaps TRBD1 (5 bases). V lost 2 bases and J 0 bases, leaving 11 bases between the germline ends. Germline CDR1 and CDR2: SGHVS and FQNEAQ. This CDR3 contains 16 residues. Here the CDR3 DNA reads TGTGCCAGCAGCTTACGAGGGGACCACTCTGGAAACACCATATATTTT. Translating it yields CASSLRGDHSGNTIYF.

The chain uses TRBV9 and TRBJ2-2; D might be TRBD1 (6 bases). V was pared by 2 bases and J by 4 bases, with 9 bases between. Germline V CDR1 and CDR2: SGDLS, YYNGEE. CDR3 length: 14 residues. The CDR3 region has the DNA TGTGCCAGCAGCGTTCAGGGGATCACCGGGGAGCTGTTTTTT. It codes for CASSVQGITGELFF. The entire variable domain, with the rest obtained from reference TRBV9 and TRBJ2-2, is as follows: DSGVTQTPKHLITATGQRVTLRCSPRSGDLSVYWYQQSLDQGLQFLIQYYNGEERAKGNILERFSAQQFPDLHSELNLSSLELGDSALYFCASSVQGITGELFFGEGSRLTVL.

The rearrangement uses TRBV7-2 and TRBJ2-5; 13 bases are shared with TRBD2. Germline CDR1 is SGHTA and CDR2 is FQGNSA. The CDR3 runs 15 residues. The ends lost 5 bases at V and 8 bases at J; junction bases unmatched: 8. CDR3 protein: CASSVWTSGGTTQYF. CDR3 nucleotides: TGTGCCAGCAGCGTGTGGACTAGCGGGGGCACAACCCAGTACTTC.

This clonotype was seen a single time. V and J are TRBV10-3 and TRBJ2-5; 7 positions match TRBD1. With 2 bases clipped from V and 3 bases from J, the junction kept 6 bases outside the gene matches. This CDR3 is built from 15 residues. From germline, CDR1 is ENHRY and CDR2 SYGVKD. This CDR3 is CAISEGTVPKETQYF. The CDR3 DNA reads TGTGCCATCAGTGAGGGGACAGTACCTAAAGAGACCCAGTACTTC.

This clonotype was seen at least ten times. The chain is built from TRBV11-2 and TRBJ2-5; 12 positions match TRBD2. The junction had 10 bases not matched to a gene; V was cut back by 5 bases and J by 3 bases. The germline gives CDR1 SGHAT, CDR2 FQNNGV. The CDR3 sequence is 17 residues long. Written as DNA, the CDR3 is TGTGCCAGCAGCCGCCGACTAGCGGGGGCAACTGAAGAGACCCAGTACTTC. This sequence encodes CASSRRLAGATEETQYF. The whole variable domain, remainder taken from reference TRBV11-2 and TRBJ2-5, is EAGVAQSPRYKIIEKRQSVAFWCNPISGHATLYWYQQILGQGPKLLIQFQNNGVVDDSQLPKDRFSAERLKGVDSTLKIQPAKLEDSAVYLCASSRRLAGATEETQYFGPGTRLLVL.

The V call is TRBV5-1, the J call TRBJ1-6, with D perhaps matching TRBD1 (5 bases). The V gene lost 4 bases and the J gene lost 7 bases, with 9 bases spanning the gap. CDR3 size: 13 residues. Per germline, CDR1 SGHRS and CDR2 YFSETQ. The CDR3: CASSPEGNSPLHF. CDR3 in DNA: TGCGCCAGCAGCCCCGAGGGGAATTCACCCCTCCACTTT.

For this clonotype: A much larger clone is a single base away; this may be a read error. The CDR3 does not close with the conserved phenylalanine or tryptophan, likely indicating a read error. The chain uses TRBV11-2 and TRBJ1-3; D not resolved. This CDR3 spans 11 amino acids. V lost 0 bases, J lost 8 bases, and 2 bases lay in between. CDR1 and CDR2 (germline): SGHAT, FQNNGV. The CDR3 region is CASSLEDTIYL. The CDR3 DNA sequence: TGTGCCAGCAGCTTAGAGGACACCATATATCTT.

The chain has TRBV5-1 and TRBJ1-1; D is perhaps TRBD1 (5 bases). Looked up from germline, CDR1 is SGHRS and CDR2 is YFSETQ. Trimming left V 4 bases short and J 4 bases short, with 17 bases between. The CDR3 has 15 amino acids. CDR3 coding DNA: TGCGCCAGCAGCCCTCGGGCGGGACGGGGCACTGAAGCTTTCTTT. Its translation: CASSPRAGRGTEAFF.

There are many counts of this clonotype. The chain joins TRBV7-9 to TRBJ2-5; TRBD1 agrees at 8 bases. The germline V gene has CDR1 SEHNR and CDR2 FQNEAQ (reference sequence). The ends lost 8 bases at V and 3 bases at J; junction bases unmatched: 14. The CDR3 is 16 amino acids. The CDR3 DNA follows: TGTGCCAGCTTCAGTGGCCGGCGACAGGGGAAAGAGACCCAGTACTTC. This codes for CASFSGRRQGKETQYF.

This clonotype has a count of ten or more. This sequence joins TRBV4-1 and TRBJ2-7; 7 positions agree with TRBD1. This CDR3 has 14 residues. CDR1 and CDR2 (germline): MGHRA, YSYEKL. The J segment lost 4 bases and the V segment lost 3 bases, leaving 6 bases of the junction unmatched. The CDR3 DNA reads as TGCGCCAGCAGCCACGACAGGGTGGGATACGAGCAGTACTTC. This sequence encodes CASSHDRVGYEQYF.

Comment on this clonotype: The junction shows a germline mismatch at one end, possibly a read error. The chain uses TRBV13 and TRBJ1-6; weak D call: TRBD1 (6 bases). The CDR3 runs to 17 residues. The germline CDR1 and CDR2 sequences are PRHDT and FYEKMQ (reference sequence). CDR3 residues: CASSHPRGAGRDSPLHF. CDR3 bases: TGCGCCAGCAGCCATCCCAGGGGAGCAGGGAGGGACTCACCCCTCCACTTT.

This clonotype was observed at least ten times. This chain uses TRBV6-1 with TRBJ1-1; D unclear. Trimming removed 5 bases from V and 3 bases from J, with 13 bases in between. The CDR3 loop spans 14 amino acids. CDR1 is MNHNS, CDR2 SASEGT, per germline. CDR3 sequence reads: CASSLVVVDTEAFF. The CDR3 nucleotides are TGTGCCAGCAGTCTGGTCGTGGTGGACACTGAAGCTTTCTTT.